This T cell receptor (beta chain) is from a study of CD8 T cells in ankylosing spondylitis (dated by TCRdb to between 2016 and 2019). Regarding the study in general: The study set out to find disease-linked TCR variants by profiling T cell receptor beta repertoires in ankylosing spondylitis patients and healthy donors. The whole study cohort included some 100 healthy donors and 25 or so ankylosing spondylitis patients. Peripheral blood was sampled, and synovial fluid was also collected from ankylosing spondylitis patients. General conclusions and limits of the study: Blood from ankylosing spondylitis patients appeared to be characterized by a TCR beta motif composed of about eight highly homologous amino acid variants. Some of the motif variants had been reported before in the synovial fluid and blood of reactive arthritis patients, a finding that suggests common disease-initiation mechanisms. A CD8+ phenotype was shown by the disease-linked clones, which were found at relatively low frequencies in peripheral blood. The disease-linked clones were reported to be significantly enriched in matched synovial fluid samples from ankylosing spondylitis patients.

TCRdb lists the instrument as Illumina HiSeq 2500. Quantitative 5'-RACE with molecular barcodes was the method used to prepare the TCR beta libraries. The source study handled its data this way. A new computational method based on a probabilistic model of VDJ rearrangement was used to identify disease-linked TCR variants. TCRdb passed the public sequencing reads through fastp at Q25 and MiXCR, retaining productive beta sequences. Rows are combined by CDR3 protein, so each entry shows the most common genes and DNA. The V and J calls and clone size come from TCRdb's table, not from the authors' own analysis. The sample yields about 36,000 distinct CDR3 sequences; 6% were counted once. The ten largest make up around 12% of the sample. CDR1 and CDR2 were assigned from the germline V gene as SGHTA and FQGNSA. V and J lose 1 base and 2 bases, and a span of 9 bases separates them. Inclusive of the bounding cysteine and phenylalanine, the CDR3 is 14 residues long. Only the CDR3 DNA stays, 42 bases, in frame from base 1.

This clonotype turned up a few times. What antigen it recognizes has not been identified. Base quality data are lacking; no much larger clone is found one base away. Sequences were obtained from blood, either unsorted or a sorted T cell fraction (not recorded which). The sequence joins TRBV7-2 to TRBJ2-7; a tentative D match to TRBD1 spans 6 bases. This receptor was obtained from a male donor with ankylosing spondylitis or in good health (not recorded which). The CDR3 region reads CASSLVTGTYEQYF. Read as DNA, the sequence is TGTGCCAGCAGCTTAGTTACAGGGACCTACGAGCAGTACTTC. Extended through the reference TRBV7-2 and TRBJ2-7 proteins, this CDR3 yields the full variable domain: GAGVSQSPSNKVTEKGKDVELRCDPISGHTALYWYRQSLGQGLEFLIYFQGNSAPDKSGLPSDRFSAERTGGSVSTLTIQRTQQEDSAVYLCASSLVTGTYEQYFGPGTRLTVT.